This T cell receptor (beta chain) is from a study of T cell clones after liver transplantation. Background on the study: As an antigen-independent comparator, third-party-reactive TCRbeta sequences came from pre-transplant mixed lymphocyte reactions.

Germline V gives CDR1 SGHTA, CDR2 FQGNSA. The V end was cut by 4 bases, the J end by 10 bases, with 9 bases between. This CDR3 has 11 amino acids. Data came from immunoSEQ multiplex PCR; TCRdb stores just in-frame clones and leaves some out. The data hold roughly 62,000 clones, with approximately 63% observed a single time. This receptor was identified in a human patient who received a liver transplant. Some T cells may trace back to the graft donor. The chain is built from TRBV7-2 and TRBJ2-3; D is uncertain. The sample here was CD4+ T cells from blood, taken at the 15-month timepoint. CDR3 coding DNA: TGTGCCAGCAGCTCCGCCAAGGCGCAGTATTTT. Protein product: CASSSAKAQYF.